A selection of T cell receptor beta chains follows, all from one sample in a study of T cell responses to AZD1222 COVID-19 vaccine. Profiling relied on immunoSEQ multiplex PCR, and the TCRdb table lists in-frame clones only, not all of them. The sample holds some 150,000 clones, approximately 91% seen once. This material consisted of peripheral blood, taken on day 0 of AZD1222 vaccination. The receptors shown here come from an adult in good health. CDR3s leave out the opening cysteine and the closing phenylalanine or tryptophan. Fields, in order: V gene, J gene, CDR3 length, CDR3 protein.

TRBV4-1,TRBJ1-6,10,ASRQGDSPLH
TRBV7-3,TRBJ2-3,13,ASSTSGTTADTQY
TRBV18,TRBJ1-4,13,ASSAQDATNEKLF
TRBV7-9,TRBJ2-6,15,ASRPGRKSSGANVLT
TRBV6-1,TRBJ2-5,13,ASSDSWTSKETQY
TRBV12-3/TRBV12-4,TRBJ2-2,11,ASREAGTGELF
TRBV29-1,TRBJ2-1,12,SVQAGFLYNEQF
TRBV11-2,TRBJ2-7,13,ASSLDRDIALEQY
TRBV6-2/TRBV6-3,TRBJ1-2,11,ASSPRVTSGYT
TRBV7-3,TRBJ1-2,13,ASSPDGPSNYGYT
TRBV6-5,TRBJ1-2,11,ASAKTGVYGYT
TRBV30,TRBJ1-5,10,AWSDGSWPQH
TRBV7-2,TRBJ1-4,12,ASSSRGGNEKLF
TRBV5-4,TRBJ2-3,13,ASSLGLAGTDTQY
TRBV7-8,TRBJ2-7,14,ASSSQTSGSTYEQY
TRBV9,TRBJ1-1,13,ASSVGTGTNTEAF
TRBV6-1,TRBJ1-2,12,ASSEVGFLDGYT
TRBV18,TRBJ1-3,13,ASSPGTVPSDTIY
TRBV7-9,TRBJ2-5,13,ASSFSLAGGETQY
TRBV6-5,TRBJ1-4,12,ASSMSATNEKLF
TRBV19,TRBJ1-4,12,ASSNPLPNEKLF
TRBV19,TRBJ2-6,16,ASTGGGLSLSGANVLT
TRBV6-6,TRBJ1-1,13,ASSLERGRGTEAF
TRBV13,TRBJ2-3,13,ASSTGTVDTDTQY
TRBV6-1,TRBJ1-2,11,ASSEARGYGYT
TRBV6-5,TRBJ2-1,12,ASRADRGGNEQF
TRBV2,TRBJ2-6,16,ASSAGQGTHSGANVLT
TRBV6-1,TRBJ2-5,11,ASSEVHRETQY
TRBV30,TRBJ2-2,13,AWKWGQGATGELF